A selection of T cell receptor beta chains follows, all from one sample in a study of shared clonotypes between healthy human individuals. The method was immunoSEQ multiplex PCR; TCRdb's version includes in-frame clones alone and lacks a portion of them. The table has millions of clones, approximately 92% seen once. The sequenced sample was naive CD4+ T cells sorted from blood. These receptors were taken from a man aged 18 to 29 in good health. Each CDR3 is given with its conserved first and last residue. The D gene is left open where the match is weak. Rows may omit the clone size; those that give it use once, few, many or a size class.

j_gene	v_gene	d_gene	abundance	CDR3nt	CDR3aa
TRBJ2-5	TRBV10-3	NA	NA	TGTGCCATCAGCAGCCAAGAGACCCAGTACTTC	CAISSQETQYF
TRBJ2-2	TRBV29-1	NA	NA	TGCAGCGTTGCACAGGGGTTAGCGGCCGGGGAGCTGTTTTTT	CSVAQGLAAGELFF
TRBJ2-5	TRBV6-1	NA	NA	TGTGCCAGCGGGACAAATCAAGAGACCCAGTACTTC	CASGTNQETQYF
TRBJ2-7	TRBV6-5	TRBD1	NA	TGTGCCAGCAGTTACGGGACAGGGACTTCCTACGAGCAGTACTTC	CASSYGTGTSYEQYF
TRBJ2-7	TRBV11-2	NA	NA	TGTGCCAGCAGCTTAAACATGGTTCCCTACGAGCAGTACTTC	CASSLNMVPYEQYF
TRBJ2-3	TRBV18	NA	NA	TGTGCCAGCTCACGAGGACAGAAAACAGATACGCAGTATTTT	CASSRGQKTDTQYF
TRBJ2-5	TRBV11-2	NA	NA	TGTGCCAGCAGCCGGACAGCTAAGGGGGAGACCCAGTACTTC	CASSRTAKGETQYF
TRBJ2-3	TRBV5-6	NA	NA	TGTGCCAGCGAGGGACCGCGCACAGATACGCAGTATTTT	CASEGPRTDTQYF
TRBJ2-7	TRBV27	NA	NA	TGTGCCGCGGCCCGGGACTCGTCCTACGAGCAGTACTTC	CAAARDSSYEQYF
TRBJ2-1	TRBV10-3	NA	NA	TGTGCCATCAGTGCTCAGAACAATGAGCAGTTCTTC	CAISAQNNEQFF
TRBJ2-2	TRBV9	NA	NA	TGTGCCAGCAGCGTCTACAGGGACACCGGGGAGCTGTTTTTT	CASSVYRDTGELFF
TRBJ2-7	TRBV5-1	TRBD2	NA	TGCGCCAGCAGCATCGGGACTAGCGGGAGCTCCTACGAGCAGTACTTC	CASSIGTSGSSYEQYF
TRBJ2-1	TRBV5-6	NA	NA	TGTGCCAGCAGCTCCTTTTTGAATGAGCAGTTCTTC	CASSSFLNEQFF
TRBJ1-1	TRBV19	TRBD1	NA	TGTGCCAGTAGTATTCTAGGACAGGTGGACACTGAAGCTTTCTTT	CASSILGQVDTEAFF
TRBJ2-1	TRBV28	NA	NA	TGTGCCAGCAGCCCGCCGGGCCACAATGAGCAGTTCTTC	CASSPPGHNEQFF
TRBJ2-7	TRBV28	NA	NA	TGTGCCAGCAGTCCCCCCACGGCAAGGTCACACGAGCAGTACTTC	CASSPPTARSHEQYF
TRBJ1-2	TRBV29-1	TRBD1	NA	TGCAGCGGTTACAGGGGAAACTATGGCTACACCTTC	CSGYRGNYGYTF
TRBJ1-2	TRBV7-9	TRBD1	NA	TGTGCCAGCAGTCACTCGACCGGGACAGGGTCGTATGGCTACACCTTC	CASSHSTGTGSYGYTF
TRBJ2-7	TRBV19	NA	NA	TGTGCCAGTAGTATAGCCTTGGGAACCCTCTACGAGCAGTACTTC	CASSIALGTLYEQYF
TRBJ2-1	TRBV29-1	NA	NA	TGCAGCGTTTACTCAGGAGGTGGAGTGGAAGAGCAGTTCTTC	CSVYSGGGVEEQFF
TRBJ1-5	TRBV5-6	TRBD1	NA	TGTGCCAGCAGCTTGTACGACAGGGTCAATCAGCCCCAGCATTTT	CASSLYDRVNQPQHF
TRBJ2-2	TRBV27	NA	NA	TGTGCCAGCAGTTTTAAGGCCGGCTCGTACACCGGGGAGCTGTTTTTT	CASSFKAGSYTGELFF
TRBJ1-4	TRBV25-1	NA	NA	TGTGCCAGCAGTGTTATTGAGGCGAATGAAAAACTGTTTTTT	CASSVIEANEKLFF
TRBJ1-6	TRBV19	TRBD1	once	TGTGCCAGTAGTATCCCACAGGGGGCTGTTGATTCACCCCTCCACTTT	CASSIPQGAVDSPLHF
TRBJ1-5	TRBV11-2	NA	NA	TGTGCCAGCAGCTTAGGCCCTATTAGCAATCAGCCCCAGCATTTT	CASSLGPISNQPQHF
TRBJ2-4	TRBV4-1	TRBD2	NA	TGCGCCAGCAGCTATGGACTAGCGGGGGGGAGAACCAAAAACATTCAGTACTTC	CASSYGLAGGRTKNIQYF
TRBJ2-3	TRBV11-2	TRBD1	NA	TGTGCCAGCAGCCTGCAGGGGGCAATGGTCACAGATACGCAGTATTTT	CASSLQGAMVTDTQYF
TRBJ2-5	TRBV5-1	TRBD1	NA	TGCGCCAGCTCACTCGGGCAGGGGGCGCAAGAGACCCAGTACTTC	CASSLGQGAQETQYF
TRBJ1-1	TRBV6-5	NA	NA	TGTGCCAGCAGTAGAGACAGCCCGAACACTGAAGCTTTCTTT	CASSRDSPNTEAFF
TRBJ2-7	TRBV6-5	TRBD1	NA	TGTGCCAGCAGCCCACAGGGGCATTATACCTACGAGCAGTACTTC	CASSPQGHYTYEQYF
TRBJ2-7	TRBV6-1	NA	NA	TGTGCCAGCACCGGAAGTAGTTTAAGCTCCTACGAGCAGTACTTC	CASTGSSLSSYEQYF
TRBJ2-3	TRBV14	TRBD1	NA	TGTGCCAGCAGCCGACAGGGGATAGGTCCAGATACGCAGTATTTT	CASSRQGIGPDTQYF
TRBJ1-5	TRBV9	NA	NA	TGTGCCAGCAGCGTAGGAGACGGGTTTAACCAGCCCCAGCATTTT	CASSVGDGFNQPQHF
TRBJ2-7	TRBV5-1	NA	NA	TGCGCCAGCAGCCCCAATGAAGGTTACGAGCAGTACTTC	CASSPNEGYEQYF
TRBJ2-7	TRBV5-1	NA	NA	TGCGCCAGCAGGACCGGGACACAAAACTACGAGCAGTACTTC	CASRTGTQNYEQYF
TRBJ2-5	TRBV10-3	NA	once	TGTGCCATCAGTACTAGCAAGGGGGCGGGAGAGACCCAGTACTTC	CAISTSKGAGETQYF
TRBJ2-7	TRBV19	NA	NA	TGTGCCAGTAGTATAAAAGGGGTTTACGACGAGCAGTACTTC	CASSIKGVYDEQYF
TRBJ1-5	TRBV18	TRBD1	NA	TGTGCCAGCTCACCATGGACAGGGAATAGCAATCAGCCCCAGCATTTT	CASSPWTGNSNQPQHF
TRBJ2-4	TRBV28	NA	NA	TGTGCCAGCAGCAGTTTCGTGACGGGTGGGGCCAAAAACATTCAGTACTTC	CASSSFVTGGAKNIQYF
TRBJ1-2	TRBV30	NA	NA	TGTGCCTGGAATGAGGGATCGGCTGGCTACACCTTC	CAWNEGSAGYTF
TRBJ2-3	TRBV11-3	NA	NA	TGTGCCAGCAGCTTAGGGGGGGGCGACACAGATACGCAGTATTTT	CASSLGGGDTDTQYF
TRBJ1-2	TRBV19	NA	NA	TGTGCCAGTAATAATAAAGGGTTCGGCTATGGCTACACCTTC	CASNNKGFGYGYTF
TRBJ2-4	TRBV4-1	NA	NA	TGCGCCAGCAGCCCAGAATCGGGGGCTGGGGCCAAAAACATTCAGTACTTC	CASSPESGAGAKNIQYF
TRBJ1-6	TRBV27	NA	NA	TGTGCCAGCACCAAAGGGGGGGGGTATAATTCACCCCTCCACTTT	CASTKGGGYNSPLHF
TRBJ2-7	TRBV2	NA	NA	TGTGCCAGCAGTGAAGCCTCCTACGAGCAGTACTTC	CASSEASYEQYF
TRBJ2-1	TRBV2	NA	NA	TGTGCCAGCAGTGTTACCAATGAGCAGTTCTTC	CASSVTNEQFF
TRBJ1-4	TRBV6-4	TRBD1	NA	TGTGCCAGCAGGAGGACAGGGGCGCCGAATGAAAAACTGTTTTTT	CASRRTGAPNEKLFF
TRBJ2-5	TRBV5-6	NA	NA	TGTGCCAGCAGCTTGGCGGGCGGGGAGACCCAGTACTTC	CASSLAGGETQYF
TRBJ2-1	TRBV19	TRBD2	NA	TGTGCCAGTAGTATAGAGGCGACTAGCGTGAGTTCTTCCTCCTACAATGAGCAGTTCTTC	CASSIEATSVSSSSYNEQFF
TRBJ2-2	TRBV4-2	NA	NA	TGTGCCAGCAGCCACGATGCAGCAGGGGACGGGGAGCTGTTTTTT	CASSHDAAGDGELFF
TRBJ1-5	TRBV6-1	NA	NA	TGTGCCAGCAGACCCAATAGCAATCAGCCCCAGCATTTT	CASRPNSNQPQHF
TRBJ2-2	TRBV18	TRBD2	NA	TGTGCCAGCTCACTAACTAGCGGGGGGAACACCGGGGAGCTGTTTTTT	CASSLTSGGNTGELFF
TRBJ1-2	TRBV9	NA	NA	TGTGCCAGCAGCGTCGGGGGGCTTAGCTATGGCTACACCTTC	CASSVGGLSYGYTF
TRBJ2-7	TRBV7-3	TRBD2	NA	TGTGCCAGCAGCTTGAGGGGAGGGGTTCCCTACGAGCAGTACTTC	CASSLRGGVPYEQYF
TRBJ2-2	TRBV5-5	NA	NA	TGTGCCAGCAGCTTGGTGGGGAAGGACACCGGGGAGCTGTTTTTT	CASSLVGKDTGELFF